One sample yielded the 5 T cell receptor beta chains listed below, sequenced in a study of control samples from healthy donors and cancer patients. Profiled with immunoSEQ multiplex PCR; TCRdb holds only in-frame clones, not every one. This sample has roughly 130,000 clones, with about 91% found just once. Sequencing was carried out using blood. All receptors come from a man aged 18 to 30 in good health.

This chain connects TRBV7-3 to TRBJ2-5; D is possibly TRBD2 (6 bases). The CDR3 covers 15 residues. Germline values: CDR1 SGHTA, CDR2 FQGTGA. Trimming removed 1 base at V and 1 base at J, with 10 bases between. In DNA, the CDR3 is TGTGCCAGCAGCTTAAATCACGGGGGCCAAGAGACCCAGTACTTC. Translated, it gives CASSLNHGGQETQYF.

Regarding this clone: Other DNA sequences in the same sample also yield this CDR3. V gene TRBV18 combines with J gene TRBJ1-2, with no clear D. V was clipped by 1 base and J by 6 bases, with 15 bases between them. The CDR3 sequence is 15 residues long. Germline CDR1 and CDR2: KGHSH and LQKENI. CDR3 sequence: CASSPRVEGSDGYTF. The CDR3, as DNA: TGTGCCAGCTCACCACGGGTGGAAGGGTCGGATGGCTACACCTTC.

The chain joins TRBV28 to TRBJ1-2; TRBD1 matches 9 bases. Germline V gives CDR1 MDHEN, CDR2 SYDVKM. Germline trimming cut 5 bases from V and 2 bases from J; bases unmatched to any gene: 3. This CDR3 has 14 residues. This CDR3 is CASSRGTGNYGYTF. The CDR3 nucleotides read TGTGCCAGCAGTCGTGGGACAGGGAACTATGGCTACACCTTC.

The chain couples TRBV19 to TRBJ1-2, with 7 bases identical to TRBD1. CDR3 size: 19 residues. The germline V gene has CDR1 LNHDA and CDR2 SQIVND (reference sequence). Losses at the gene ends were 2 bases for V and 0 bases for J; bases not matched to a gene: 15. The CDR3 loop reads CASSITDWTGGWANYGYTF. In DNA, the CDR3 is TGTGCCAGTAGTATAACGGATTGGACAGGAGGATGGGCTAACTATGGCTACACCTTC. The complete variable domain, with remaining parts taken from reference TRBV19 and TRBJ1-2, reads DGGITQSPKYLFRKEGQNVTLSCEQNLNHDAMYWYRQDPGQGLRLIYYSQIVNDFQKGDIAEGYSVSREKKESFPLTVTSAQKNPTAFYLCASSITDWTGGWANYGYTFGSGTRLTVV.

The rearrangement joins TRBV2 to TRBJ2-2, with 8 nucleotides matching TRBD1. Germline values: CDR1 SNHLY, CDR2 FYNNEI. V trimming: 6 bases; J trimming: 5 bases; junction bases outside the gene matches: 2. The CDR3 runs 13 residues. The CDR3 region has the DNA TGTGCCAGCAGAGACAGGGGAACCGGGGAGCTGTTTTTT. It codes for CASRDRGTGELFF.